These 24 T cell receptor beta chains originate from one sample sequenced in a study of blood T cells in healthy people across ages. Next came a second PCR, run for about 7 to 12 cycles, which used a sample-barcoded 5' primer along with a J-beta primer mix. TCRdb independently ran MiXCR on the 5' RACE reads; one entry per CDR3 protein. The data show around 790,000 distinct CDR3 sequences, 40% to 50% seen once. Specimen: blood. The receptors stem from a man aged 60-69 years in good health.

This clonotype occurred a few times. The chain links TRBV5-5 to TRBJ1-6; D is undetermined. V was clipped by 2 bases and J by 0 bases, with 12 bases between them. The CDR3 contains 17 residues. Germline-derived CDR1 and CDR2 are SGHKS and YYEKEE (reference sequence). CDR3 sequence reads: CASSFAPPRSYNSPLHF. As DNA, the CDR3 is TGTGCCAGCAGCTTCGCTCCACCCCGCTCCTATAATTCACCCCTCCACTTT.

This clonotype was counted only a few times. This chain connects TRBV7-2 to TRBJ1-2; a weak D match, TRBD1 (5 bases). Trimming shortened V by 2 bases and J by 6 bases, and 10 bases separated the two germline ends. CDR1 SGHTA and CDR2 FQGNSA come from the germline V gene. The CDR3 is 13 amino acids. CDR3 DNA: TGTGCCAGCAGCTTACGGGGACCCGATGGCTACACCTTC. Amino acid sequence: CASSLRGPDGYTF.

The rearrangement uses TRBV4-3 and TRBJ2-7; 8 bases match TRBD2. CDR3 length: 13 residues. Germline lookup yields CDR1 LGHNA and CDR2 YSLEER. V lost 3 bases to trimming and J lost 7 bases; unmatched junction nucleotides: 5. In nucleotides, the CDR3 is TGCGCCAGCAGCCACCCGGGGGGGGATGAGCAGTACTTC. The encoded protein is CASSHPGGDEQYF.

The CDR3 coding sequence is TGTGCCAGCAGCTCCGTAACAGAAGGCGTTGAAGCTTTCTTT. Its translation is CASSSVTEGVEAFF. This chain links TRBV11-2 with TRBJ1-1; D remains unclear. The germline V gene encodes CDR1 SGHAT and CDR2 FQNNGV. The CDR3 runs to 14 residues. Trimming took 4 bases from V and 7 from J, leaving 16 bases between them.

The chain carries TRBV4-3 and TRBJ1-6; 8 positions match TRBD1. The CDR3 covers 14 residues. Germline-derived CDR1 and CDR2 are LGHNA and YSLEER. V was pared by 8 bases and J by 7 bases, with 7 bases of the junction left unmatched. CDR3 DNA sequence: TGCGCCAGCGGATTAACAGGGGGGAATTCACCCCTCCACTTT. It translates to CASGLTGGNSPLHF.

This clonotype was detected only a few times. This sequence joins TRBV5-1 and TRBJ2-1; 9 nucleotides agree with TRBD2. The J segment lost 6 bases and the V segment lost 5 bases, leaving 9 bases of the junction unmatched. CDR3 size: 15 residues. Looked up from germline, CDR1 is SGHRS and CDR2 is YFSETQ. CDR3 sequence: CASRKSGGTPNEQFF. In DNA form, the CDR3 reads TGCGCCAGCAGAAAGAGCGGGGGGACGCCCAATGAGCAGTTCTTC.

V usage is TRBV20-1 and J usage is TRBJ2-7, with TRBD2 matching over 9 bases. Germline V gene sequence: CDR1 DFQATT, CDR2 SNEGSKA (reference sequence). This CDR3 region has 18 residues. V lost 1 base, J lost 3 bases, and 16 bases stayed unmatched. CDR3 in amino acids: CSARGSLAGRKVGYEQYF. Written as DNA, the CDR3 is TGCAGTGCTAGAGGGTCTCTAGCGGGGCGGAAAGTGGGCTACGAGCAGTACTTC.

This rearrangement joins TRBV27 to TRBJ2-7; no reliable D call. CDR1 and CDR2 from the germline V gene are MNHEY and SMNVEV (reference sequence). V lost 2 bases and J 3 bases, leaving 8 bases between the germline ends. The CDR3 runs to 13 residues. CDR3 nucleotides: TGTGCCAGCAGTTTAGGTGCCTTCTACGAGCAGTACTTC. Residues: CASSLGAFYEQYF.

Only a few counts were recorded for this clonotype. The J gene is TRBJ2-4, the V gene TRBV6-2 or TRBV6-3; 8 nucleotides match TRBD2. This CDR3 comprises 19 residues. CDR1 MNHEY and CDR2 SVGEGT come from the germline V gene. V gave up 4 bases and J gave up 0 bases; unmatched junction bases: 14. Written as DNA, the CDR3 is TGTGCCAGCAGTTCCCAGGTAGCGGGGAAAGACCTAGCCAAAAACATTCAGTACTTC. Its protein is CASSSQVAGKDLAKNIQYF.

This clonotype turned up a few times. This chain joins TRBV6-1 and TRBJ2-3; TRBD1 is a possible D gene (5 bases). Trimming shortened V by 2 bases and J by 5 bases, and 8 bases separated the two germline ends. The CDR3 contains 13 residues. CDR1 is MNHNS and CDR2 is SASEGT in the germline V gene. The CDR3 region has the DNA TGTGCCAGCAGTGAAATCAGGGTAGATACGCAGTATTTT. Translated: CASSEIRVDTQYF.

This clonotype appeared once. J is TRBJ2-2 and V is TRBV11-2; TRBD1 matches at 7 bases. Losses at the gene ends were 5 bases for V and 2 bases for J; bases not matched to a gene: 5. Germline V CDR1 and CDR2: SGHAT, FQNNGV. The CDR3 runs to 15 residues. The CDR3 is CASSLTGVNTGELFF. DNA of the CDR3: TGTGCCAGCAGCCTCACAGGGGTTAACACCGGGGAGCTGTTTTTT.

Here the CDR3 DNA reads TGCAGTGCTAGAGCCCGGGACAACCAAGAGACCCAGTACTTC. Protein product: CSARARDNQETQYF. V and J are TRBV20-1 and TRBJ2-5; tentatively, D is TRBD1 (6 bases). The CDR3 totals 14 residues. Trimming removed 1 base at V and 0 bases at J, with 9 bases between. Germline V lookup: CDR1 DFQATT, CDR2 SNEGSKA (reference sequence).

The chain has TRBV18 and TRBJ1-5; D is perhaps TRBD1 (6 bases). Germline CDR1 is KGHSH and CDR2 is LQKENI. The V and J ends lost 3 bases and 2 bases respectively, with 14 bases between them. The CDR3 covers 16 residues. The CDR3 bases are TGTGCCAGCTCACCGGGCAGGGGTGGGGGCAATCAGCCCCAGCATTTT. Residues: CASSPGRGGGNQPQHF.

This clonotype was detected a few times. V usage is TRBV20-1 and J usage is TRBJ2-1, with D uncertain. Trimming pared 3 bases from V and 7 bases from J, leaving 13 bases between. Per germline, CDR1 DFQATT and CDR2 SNEGSKA (reference sequence). The CDR3 runs 13 residues. CDR3 coding DNA: TGCAGTGCTAGCCCCACCCGCCGGAATGAGCAGTTCTTC. It yields the protein CSASPTRRNEQFF.

V gene TRBV3-1 combines with J gene TRBJ1-2; TRBD1 aligns across 9 bases. J lost 6 bases, V lost 7 bases, and 6 bases had no gene match. The CDR3 is made up of 13 amino acids. Looked up from germline, CDR1 is LGHDT and CDR2 is YNNKEL (reference sequence). CDR3 DNA sequence: TGTGCCAGCACCACCACAGGGGGCGATGGCTACACCTTC. Its protein product is CASTTTGGDGYTF.

This chain joins TRBV7-9 and TRBJ2-1; possibly TRBD1 or TRBD2 for D (5 bases each). V shed 5 bases and J shed 8 bases, with 22 bases lying between them. The CDR3 sequence is 16 residues long. Per germline, CDR1 SEHNR and CDR2 FQNEAQ (reference sequence). The CDR3 nucleotides read TGTGCCAGCAGCCATACGCAGGGAGTCCCCCTTGATGAGCAGTTCTTC. Its translation is CASSHTQGVPLDEQFF.

The chain combines TRBV10-2 with TRBJ1-1, with a possible D match to TRBD1 (6 bases). Germline V CDR1 and CDR2: WSHSY, SAAADI. Trimming stripped 4 bases from V and 1 base from J, with 10 bases between. The CDR3 consists of 14 residues. The CDR3 region is CASSGGQPNTEAFF. DNA for the CDR3: TGCGCCAGCAGTGGCGGACAGCCGAACACTGAAGCTTTCTTT.

The CDR3 spells CASSQVTGQNYGYTF. The CDR3 DNA reads TGCGCCAGCAGCCAAGTGACAGGTCAGAACTATGGCTACACCTTC. The chain links TRBV4-3 to TRBJ1-2, with D tentatively TRBD1 (6 bases). V lost 1 base and J 2 bases, leaving 11 bases between the germline ends. CDR1 is LGHNA and CDR2 is YSLEER in the germline V gene. The CDR3 extends over 15 amino acids.

The DNA of the CDR3 is TGCGCCAGCGGCCCCTGGGCCGGTTTGAACACTGAAGCTTTCTTT. Encoded protein: CASGPWAGLNTEAFF. The chain is built from TRBV5-1 and TRBJ1-1; unclear D gene. CDR1 and CDR2 (germline): SGHRS, YFSETQ. V lost 7 bases to trimming and J lost 0 bases, with 16 bases between them. The length of the CDR3 is 15 residues.

The V and J genes are TRBV7-2 and TRBJ1-2; TRBD1 might be the D (5 bases). V lost 2 bases and J 5 bases, leaving 18 bases between the germline ends. Germline-derived CDR1 and CDR2 are SGHTA and FQGNSA. The CDR3 covers 16 residues. CDR3 DNA sequence: TGTGCCAGCAGCTTAAAGGCGTCAGGGATTACGTATGGCTACACCTTC. It yields the protein CASSLKASGITYGYTF.

There are a few counts of this clonotype. The rearrangement uses TRBV2 and TRBJ2-1; TRBD1 aligns across 9 bases. From germline, CDR1 is SNHLY and CDR2 FYNNEI. CDR3 length: 15 residues. V was clipped by 7 bases and J by 7 bases; unmatched bases: 11. The CDR3 spells CASTRRDRAGNEQFF. The CDR3 DNA reads TGTGCCAGCACCCGAAGGGACAGGGCGGGAAATGAGCAGTTCTTC.

The chain couples TRBV10-1 to TRBJ1-1; 7 bases align to TRBD1. The CDR3 covers 16 residues. Germline-derived CDR1 and CDR2 are WNHNN and SYGVQD (reference sequence). V trimming: 6 bases; J trimming: 1 base; junction bases outside the gene matches: 11. The CDR3, as DNA: TGCGCCAGCAGCCCCGGGACAGCCTATCCGAACACTGAAGCTTTCTTT. Its protein product is CASSPGTAYPNTEAFF.

The genes are TRBV21-1 and TRBJ1-4; the DNA was not compared with TRBD1, the D call given in the table. TRBV21-1 constitutes a pseudogene. The CDR3 has 15 residues. The CDR3 DNA sequence: TGTGCCAGCAGCAAAGTCCGGGGCGAGAATGAAAAACTGTTTTTT. Its protein is CASSKVRGENEKLFF.

This clonotype has more than one count but fewer than ten. A much larger clonotype is one base distant, so this may be a read error. The gene calls are TRBV5-1 and TRBJ2-5, with 7 bases that match TRBD1. The V gene's germline CDR1 is SGHRS and CDR2 YFSETQ. V shed 1 base, J shed 5 bases, and the junction held 11 bases outside the gene matches. CDR3 length: 16 residues. The CDR3 protein is CASSLPGGRQNETQYF. Written as DNA, the CDR3 is TGCGCCAGCAGCTTGCCAGGGGGTAGGCAAAATGAGACCCAGTACTTC.